This entry describes one TCR beta chain. Per the original data handling: By means of reference gene primer amplification, nucleated cell counts were estimated. TCRdb keeps only in-frame clones here, not all; method: immunoSEQ multiplex PCR. V and J calls and clone size follow that table, whereas D and trimming were derived from the DNA. The sample consists of 60,000 to 90,000 clones, roughly 84% of them appearing once. These data come from a study of blood T cell repertoires in COVID-19. The germline CDR1 and CDR2 sequences are LNHDA and SQIVND (reference sequence). The length of the CDR3 is 15 residues. The V segment lost 4 bases and the J segment 3 bases; nucleotides outside the gene matches: 6.

The chain couples TRBV19 to TRBJ2-7; the match to TRBD2 covers 10 bases. Sequencing was done on a sample of peripheral blood. The clonotype originates from a man aged 50-59 years with acute or convalescent COVID-19. The CDR3 sequence: CASSTLAGGDYEQYF. The CDR3 DNA sequence: TGTGCCAGTAGTACCTTAGCGGGGGGCGACTACGAGCAGTACTTC.